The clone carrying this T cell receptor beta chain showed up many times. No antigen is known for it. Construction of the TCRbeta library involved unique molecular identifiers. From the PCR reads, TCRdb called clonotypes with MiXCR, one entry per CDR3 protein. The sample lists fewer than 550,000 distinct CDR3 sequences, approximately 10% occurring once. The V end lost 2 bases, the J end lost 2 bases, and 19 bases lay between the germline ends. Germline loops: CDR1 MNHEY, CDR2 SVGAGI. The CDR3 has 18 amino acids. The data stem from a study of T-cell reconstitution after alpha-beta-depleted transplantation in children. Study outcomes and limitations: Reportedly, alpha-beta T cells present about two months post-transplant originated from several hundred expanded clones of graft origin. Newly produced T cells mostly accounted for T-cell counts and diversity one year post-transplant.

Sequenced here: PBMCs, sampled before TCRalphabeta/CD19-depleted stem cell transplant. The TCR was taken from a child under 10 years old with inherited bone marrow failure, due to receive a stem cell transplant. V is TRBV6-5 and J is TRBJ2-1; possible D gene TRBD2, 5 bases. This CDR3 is CASSYDAGTVPTYNEQFF. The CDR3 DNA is TGTGCCAGCAGTTACGACGCGGGCACTGTCCCCACCTACAATGAGCAGTTCTTC.